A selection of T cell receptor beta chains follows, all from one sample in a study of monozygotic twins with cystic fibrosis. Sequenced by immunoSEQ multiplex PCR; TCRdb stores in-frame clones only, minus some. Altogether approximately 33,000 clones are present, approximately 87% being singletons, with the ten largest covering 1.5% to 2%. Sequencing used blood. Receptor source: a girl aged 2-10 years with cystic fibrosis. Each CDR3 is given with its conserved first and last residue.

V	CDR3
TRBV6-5	CASSPLRSLRGYTF
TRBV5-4	CASSLERGHQETQYF
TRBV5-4	CASSPKGADYGYTF
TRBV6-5	CASSYSRTGWLEQYF
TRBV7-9	CAIPGRGSGYTF
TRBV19	CASNRGNTEAFF
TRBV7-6	CASSLEDRHEAFF
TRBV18	CASSGPNLGGNTEAFF
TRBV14	CASSQGGRPFF
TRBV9	CASSEQGVADTQYF
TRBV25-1	CASGRTWSYNEQFF
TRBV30	CAWSARNRVTNEKLFF
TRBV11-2	CASSRDELGTAF
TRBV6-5	CASSYSNRAGTGELFF
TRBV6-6	CASSYKDSLDYGYTF
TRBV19	CASTPGRTGTGYGYTF
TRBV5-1	CASSSLTGDYGYTF